This section outlines one T cell receptor beta chain sequence together with its context. This clone's antigen is unknown. No base quality values were provided; no much bigger clone lies one nucleotide off. The entry originates in a study of T cell responses to AZD1222 COVID-19 vaccine (dated by TCRdb to the early 2020s). Some background on the complete study: Because spike-specific TCR depth and breadth did not differ between the two schedules, AZD1222 recipients who got a second dose at roughly 4 weeks were pooled with those who got a second dose at roughly 12 weeks. Enrollment into the trials was organized by age into subgroups of 18-55, 56-69 and 70-plus years, and those subgroups contained about 160, 30 and 59 TCR-sequenced participants, respectively. TCR sequencing was performed for about 250 trial participants, of whom 200 to 220 were given two doses of AZD1222 and around 25 were given two doses of MenACWY control vaccine.

The CDR3 regions of human TCRbeta chains were subjected to immunosequencing. The paper's processing steps were these. Repertoire TCRs were matched against a reference library of SARS-CoV-2-specific TCRs generated with the MIRA antigen-specificity platform. Breadth was defined as the fraction of unique TCRs that were SARS-CoV-2-associated. Depth was defined as the fraction of total T cells that were SARS-CoV-2-associated. Using the MIRA data, each spike-specific TCR was mapped to the spike region that the TCR reacts to and placed in a CD4 or CD8 class. Log10-transformed breadth and depth values were compared by one-way ANOVA with Sidak's multiple comparisons tests. TCRdb's version of the immuneACCESS table is confined to in-frame rearrangements and falls short of the full clone set. An unresolved V gene accounts for under half of the shortfall where checked; the remainder is of unknown origin. The V and J calls and clone size come from that table; D and trimming were worked out from the DNA. The sample includes about 81,000 clones, with 92% observed a single time. 5.2% of the sample is taken by the ten largest.

Per the publication, the time point label means: baseline before first vaccination. Vaccinee samples came from UK trials COV001 and COV002, including a single-blind randomized controlled phase 2/3 trial of AZD1222 (ChAdOx1 nCoV-19) in healthy adults. For TCRbeta chain sequencing, PBMC samples from trial participants were taken at day 0 and at day 28 after the second dose. What the work shows at the level of the full study, not this receptor alone: Nearly half of unique spike-specific TCRs reportedly recognized epitopes outside regions mutated in the B.1.351 and B.1.1.7 variants. CD4 TCRs associated with the vaccine covered the entire spike protein, and the dominant responses were in regions 160-218 and 743-854. The 56-69-year group was small, and its depth increase did not reach significance, likely because of low power. After two AZD1222 doses, spike-specific TCR breadth and depth were significantly higher than at day 0 and than in MenACWY recipients. Participants were mostly white British and included more females than males, and it was suggested by the authors that clonal diversity may have been underestimated. Because no samples from the day 14 peak response were available, repertoires could be characterized only after the peak T cell response. Conclusions about previously exposed vaccinees are limited, since just a handful of AZD1222 recipients were seropositive for SARS-CoV-2 at baseline.

The material sequenced was peripheral blood, taken on day 0 of AZD1222 vaccination. The receptor's source is an adult in good health.

The bases are TGCAGTGCCGCCCGGGGTGGTGAAGCTTTCTTT. Its protein product is CSAARGGEAFF. The sequence joins TRBV20-1 to TRBJ1-1; the D gene is not confidently resolved. Trimming removed 6 bases from V and 7 bases from J, leaving 12 bases between the germline ends. Including cysteine and phenylalanine, the CDR3 has 11 amino acids. Only the CDR3 part of the read is kept: 33 bases, read in frame from the first base. The germline V gene (reference sequence) yields DFQATT for CDR1 and SNEGSKA for CDR2.